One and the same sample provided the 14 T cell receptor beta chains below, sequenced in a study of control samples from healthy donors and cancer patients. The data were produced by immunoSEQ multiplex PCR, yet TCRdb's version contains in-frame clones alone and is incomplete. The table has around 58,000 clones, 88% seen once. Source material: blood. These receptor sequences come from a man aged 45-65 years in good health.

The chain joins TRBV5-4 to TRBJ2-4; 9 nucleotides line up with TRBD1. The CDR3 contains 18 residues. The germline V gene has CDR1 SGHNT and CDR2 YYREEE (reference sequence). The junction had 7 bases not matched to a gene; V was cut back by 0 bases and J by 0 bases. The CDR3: CASSLEGQGLVAKNIQYF. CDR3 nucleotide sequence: TGTGCCAGCAGCTTGGAGGGACAGGGTCTCGTAGCCAAAAACATTCAGTACTTC.

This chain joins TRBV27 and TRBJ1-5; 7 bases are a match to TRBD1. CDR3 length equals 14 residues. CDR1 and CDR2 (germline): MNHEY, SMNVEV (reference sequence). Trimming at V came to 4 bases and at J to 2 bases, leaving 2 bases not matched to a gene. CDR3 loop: CASSSTGGNQPQHF. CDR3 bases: TGTGCCAGCAGTTCCACAGGGGGCAATCAGCCCCAGCATTTT.

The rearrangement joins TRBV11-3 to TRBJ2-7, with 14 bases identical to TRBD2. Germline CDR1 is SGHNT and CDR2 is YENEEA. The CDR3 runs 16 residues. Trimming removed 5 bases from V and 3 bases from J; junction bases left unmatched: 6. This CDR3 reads CASSPGTSGSNYEQYF. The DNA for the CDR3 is TGTGCCAGCAGCCCCGGGACTAGCGGGAGTAACTACGAGCAGTACTTC.

CDR3 sequence: CASSHPLSETGELFF. Written as DNA, the CDR3 is TGTGCCAGCAGCCATCCCCTTAGCGAGACCGGGGAGCTGTTTTTT. This chain connects TRBV5-8 to TRBJ2-2, with D tentatively TRBD2 (5 bases). CDR1 and CDR2 (germline): SGHTS, YDEGEE. The CDR3 is 15 residues long. V lost 4 bases and J 5 bases, leaving 15 bases between the germline ends.

The CDR3, as DNA: TGTGCCAGCAGGACAGGGGTCACAGATACGCAGTATTTT. Translation gives CASRTGVTDTQYF. The chain links TRBV27 to TRBJ2-3, with 8 positions matching TRBD1. This CDR3 is 13 amino acids long. The ends lost 6 bases at V and 2 bases at J; junction bases unmatched: 1. Per germline, CDR1 MNHEY and CDR2 SMNVEV (reference sequence).

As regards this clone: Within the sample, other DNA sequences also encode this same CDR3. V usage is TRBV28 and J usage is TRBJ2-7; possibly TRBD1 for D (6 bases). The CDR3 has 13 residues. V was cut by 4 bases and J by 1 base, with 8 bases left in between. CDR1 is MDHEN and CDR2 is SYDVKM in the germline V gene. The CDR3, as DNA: TGTGCCAGCAGTTCGGACAGTTCCTACGAGCAGTACTTC. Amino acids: CASSSDSSYEQYF.

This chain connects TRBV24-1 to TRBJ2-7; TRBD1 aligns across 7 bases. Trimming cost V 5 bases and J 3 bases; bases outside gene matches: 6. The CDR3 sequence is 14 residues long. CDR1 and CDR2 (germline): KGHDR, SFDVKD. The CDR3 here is CATSAGGEVYEQYF. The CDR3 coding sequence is TGTGCCACCAGTGCAGGGGGAGAGGTCTACGAGCAGTACTTC.

The CDR3 loop reads CASSSSGSYNEQFF. Written as DNA, the CDR3 is TGTGCCAGCAGCTCTAGCGGGAGCTACAATGAGCAGTTCTTC. The chain has TRBV7-2 and TRBJ2-1; 10 bases match TRBD2. Germline V gene lookup returns CDR1 SGHTA and CDR2 FQGNSA. V was pared by 4 bases and J by 3 bases, with 0 bases of the junction left unmatched. The CDR3 is 14 amino acids.

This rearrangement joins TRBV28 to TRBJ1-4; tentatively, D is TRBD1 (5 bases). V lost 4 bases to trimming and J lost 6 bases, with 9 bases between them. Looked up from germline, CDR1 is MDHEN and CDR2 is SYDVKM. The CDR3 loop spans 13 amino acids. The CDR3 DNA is TGTGCCAGCAGTTCTGGGGGGGATGAAAAACTGTTTTTT. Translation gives CASSSGGDEKLFF.

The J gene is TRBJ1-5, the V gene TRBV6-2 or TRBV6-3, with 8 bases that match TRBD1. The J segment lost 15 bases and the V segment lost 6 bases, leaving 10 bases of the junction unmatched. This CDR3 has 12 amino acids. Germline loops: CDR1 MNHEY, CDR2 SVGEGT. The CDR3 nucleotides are TGTGCCAGCAGCCACATCCCCGGACAGGGGCATTTT. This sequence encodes CASSHIPGQGHF.

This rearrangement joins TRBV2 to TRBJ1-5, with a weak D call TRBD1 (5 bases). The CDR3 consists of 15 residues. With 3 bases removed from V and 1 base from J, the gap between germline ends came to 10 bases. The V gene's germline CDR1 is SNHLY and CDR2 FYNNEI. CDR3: CASSESGGSNQPQHF. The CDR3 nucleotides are TGTGCCAGCAGTGAGTCGGGGGGGAGCAATCAGCCCCAGCATTTT. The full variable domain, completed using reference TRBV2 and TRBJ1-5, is EPEVTQTPSHQVTQMGQEVILRCVPISNHLYFYWYRQILGQKVEFLVSFYNNEISEKSEIFDDQFSVERPDGSNFTLKIRSTKLEDSAMYFCASSESGGSNQPQHFGDGTRLSIL.

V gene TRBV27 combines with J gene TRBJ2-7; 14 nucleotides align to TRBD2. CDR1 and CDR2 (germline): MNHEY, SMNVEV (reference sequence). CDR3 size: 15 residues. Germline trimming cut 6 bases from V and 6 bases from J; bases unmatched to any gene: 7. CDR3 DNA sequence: TGTGCCAGCAGAAGGGGACTAGCGGGAGTTGGCGAGCAGTACTTC. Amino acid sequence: CASRRGLAGVGEQYF.

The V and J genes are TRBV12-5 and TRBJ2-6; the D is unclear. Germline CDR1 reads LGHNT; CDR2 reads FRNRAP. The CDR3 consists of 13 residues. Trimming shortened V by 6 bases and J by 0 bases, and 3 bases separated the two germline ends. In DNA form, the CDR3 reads TGTGCTAGTGGAGCCTCTGGGGCCAACGTCCTGACTTTC. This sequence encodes CASGASGANVLTF.

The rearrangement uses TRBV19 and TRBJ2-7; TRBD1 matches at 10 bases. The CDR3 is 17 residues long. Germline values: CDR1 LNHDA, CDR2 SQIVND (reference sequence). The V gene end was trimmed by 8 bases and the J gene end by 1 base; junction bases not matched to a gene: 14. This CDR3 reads CASDRGTGASGSYEQYF. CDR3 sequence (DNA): TGTGCCAGTGATCGTGGGACAGGGGCGAGTGGTTCCTACGAGCAGTACTTC.